This T cell receptor (beta chain) came from a study of CXCR3-negative and CXCR3-positive naive CD8 T cells. The CDR3 loop spans 16 amino acids. The study made its TRB cDNA libraries by 5' RACE, adding UMI labels. Reprocessing the 5' RACE reads, TCRdb reports a single entry for every CDR3 protein and omits DNA. Its listing shows about 50,000 distinct CDR3 sequences. Notes on the study in general: TRB CDR3 properties were used to infer TCR strength, and surface CD5 was comparable between naive subsets. Compared with CXCR3-negative naive cells, CXCR3-positive naive cells showed more hydrophobic TRB CDR3s.

On this clonotype itself: Antigen specificity is unknown.

V usage is TRBV12-3 or TRBV12-4 and J usage is TRBJ1-1; lacking DNA, the TRBD1 call made by TCRdb goes unchecked. The sample taken for sequencing was naive CXCR3+ CD8+ T cells from blood. Subset here: CD45RO-CCR7+CD27+CD95- naive CD8+ T cells expressing CXCR3 (TNR3+). This clonotype was sampled from a human donor in good health. Some clones in this sample may be carry-over from other donors' samples. CDR3 in amino acids: CASSNGTAYMNTEAFF.